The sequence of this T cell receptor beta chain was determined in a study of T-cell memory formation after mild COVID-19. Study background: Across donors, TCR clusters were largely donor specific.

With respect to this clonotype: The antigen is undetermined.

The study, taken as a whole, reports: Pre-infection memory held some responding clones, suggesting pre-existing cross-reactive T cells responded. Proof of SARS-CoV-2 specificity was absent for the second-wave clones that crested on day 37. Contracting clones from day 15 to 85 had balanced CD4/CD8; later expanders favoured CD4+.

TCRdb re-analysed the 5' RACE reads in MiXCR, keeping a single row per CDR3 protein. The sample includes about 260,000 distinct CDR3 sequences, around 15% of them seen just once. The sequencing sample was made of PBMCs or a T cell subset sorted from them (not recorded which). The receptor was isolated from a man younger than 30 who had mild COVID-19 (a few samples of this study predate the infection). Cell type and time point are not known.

CDR3 amino acids: CASSLVGQGTEQFF. The CDR3 nucleotides read TGTGCCAGCAGCTTAGTGGGGCAGGGAACTGAGCAGTTCTTC. The chain joins TRBV7-2 to TRBJ2-1, with a weak D call TRBD1 (5 bases). The CDR3 runs 14 residues. Germline V gene sequence: CDR1 SGHTA, CDR2 FQGNSA. V was clipped by 1 base and J by 9 bases, with 13 bases between them.